A selection of T cell receptor beta chains follows, all from one sample in a study of blood T cell repertoires in COVID-19. Assay used: immunoSEQ multiplex PCR; TCRdb lists only in-frame clones, some missing. This table holds more than 50,000 clones, 90% found once. Sequencing input: peripheral blood. The receptors stem from a human donor in a cohort sampled during active COVID-19. The CDR3 runs from the conserved cysteine through the conserved F or W. D genes are given only for firm matches. Where a row states a size, it is once, few, many or the class of an expanded clone; other rows omit it.

>TRBV30|TRBJ1-1|.|.
CAWSTGTQNTEAFF
TGTGCCTGGAGTACCGGGACACAGAACACTGAAGCTTTCTTT
>TRBV2|TRBJ2-1|.|.
CASSEVTGIHNEQFF
TGTGCCAGCAGTGAAGTTACAGGGATCCACAATGAGCAGTTCTTC
>TRBV29-1|TRBJ1-1|.|.
CSDGWTEAFF
TGCAGCGACGGTTGGACTGAAGCTTTCTTT
>TRBV7-2|TRBJ1-1|.|.
CASSLRGSPYMNTEAFF
TGTGCCAGCAGCTTACGGGGGTCGCCTTACATGAACACTGAAGCTTTCTTT
>TRBV25-1|TRBJ2-7|TRBD1|.
CASSEADRVRVQYF
TGTGCCAGCAGTGAAGCGGACAGGGTTCGTGTGCAGTACTTC
>TRBV15|TRBJ1-3|.|.
CATSRDRGGSGNTIYF
TGTGCCACCAGCAGAGACCGAGGGGGCTCTGGAAACACCATATATTTT
>TRBV5-1|TRBJ2-1|TRBD2|.
CASSLSSGVNEQFF
TGCGCCAGCAGCTTAAGCAGCGGGGTTAATGAGCAGTTCTTC
>TRBV6-5|TRBJ1-5|TRBD1|.
CASSIDRALNQPQHF
TGTGCCAGCAGCATCGACAGGGCTCTGAATCAGCCCCAGCATTTT
>TRBV5-1|TRBJ1-4|TRBD1|few
CASSFGQGLTTNEKLFF
TGCGCCAGCAGCTTCGGACAGGGATTGACGACTAATGAAAAACTGTTTTTT
>TRBV4-3|TRBJ2-1|TRBD1|once
CASSQGQGRNNEQFF
TGCGCCAGCAGCCAAGGACAGGGTAGGAACAATGAGCAGTTCTTC
>TRBV30|TRBJ2-5|TRBD1|.
CAWSEGQGWKTQYF
TGTGCCTGGAGTGAAGGACAGGGATGGAAGACCCAGTACTTC
>TRBV28|TRBJ1-2|.|.
CASRRPGLGYTF
TGTGCCAGCAGGCGACCAGGGCTCGGCTACACCTTC
>TRBV19|TRBJ2-2|.|.
CASSIAVNTGELFF
TGTGCCAGTAGTATTGCAGTGAACACCGGGGAGCTGTTTTTT
>TRBV5-1|TRBJ2-1|.|.
CASSILGTVGNEQFF
TGCGCCAGCAGCATTCTCGGGACTGTTGGCAATGAGCAGTTCTTC
>TRBV5-1|TRBJ2-5|TRBD2|.
CASSWRGGRDETQYF
TGCGCCAGCAGCTGGCGGGGGGGTCGGGATGAGACCCAGTACTTC
>TRBV6-2/TRBV6-3|TRBJ1-1|.|once
CASSFQENTEAFF
TGTGCCAGCAGTTTCCAGGAGAACACTGAAGCTTTCTTT
>TRBV6-2/TRBV6-3|TRBJ2-1|.|.
CASSAYNEQFF
TGTGCCAGCAGTGCGTACAATGAGCAGTTCTTC
>TRBV7-9|TRBJ2-5|TRBD2|.
CASSLALLLAGRRETQYF
TGTGCCAGCAGTTTGGCCCTCCTACTAGCGGGGCGGCGTGAGACCCAGTACTTC
>TRBV9|TRBJ1-5|.|.
CASSVDSSQPQHF
TGTGCCAGCAGCGTCGACAGCTCACAGCCCCAGCATTTT
>TRBV9|TRBJ2-3|TRBD2|.
CASSVVGGLAGSQPDTQYF
TGTGCCAGCAGCGTAGTGGGGGGACTAGCGGGAAGTCAGCCAGATACGCAGTATTTT
>TRBV24-1|TRBJ2-1|.|once
CATSEMADSNEQFF
TGTGCCACCAGTGAAATGGCAGACTCCAATGAGCAGTTCTTC
>TRBV5-5|TRBJ1-1|.|.
CASSPRAMNTEAFF
TGTGCCAGCAGCCCCAGGGCCATGAACACTGAAGCTTTCTTT
>TRBV9|TRBJ1-4|.|.
CASSVGGGAYSEKLFF
TGTGCCAGCAGCGTAGGTGGAGGGGCATATTCTGAAAAACTGTTTTTT
>TRBV30|TRBJ1-4|TRBD1|.
CAWRDRGLEKLFF
TGTGCCTGGAGAGACAGGGGGCTCGAAAAACTGTTTTTT
>TRBV28|TRBJ2-3|TRBD2|once
CASSLTSGTQDTQYF
TGTGCCAGCAGTCTTACTAGCGGGACTCAGGATACGCAGTATTTT
>TRBV7-2|TRBJ2-1|TRBD1|.
CASSLTGVLLQNEQFF
TGTGCCAGCAGCTTGACAGGGGTGCTGCTTCAGAATGAGCAGTTCTTC
>TRBV15|TRBJ1-2|.|.
CATSRDRRGAGTGYTF
TGTGCCACCAGCAGAGATCGACGGGGTGCGGGGACGGGCTACACCTTC
>TRBV12-3/TRBV12-4|TRBJ2-7|TRBD2|.
CASSPRASGEQYF
TGTGCCAGCAGTCCCCGGGCTAGCGGCGAGCAGTACTTC
>TRBV6-5|TRBJ2-2|.|.
CASSYSSAGPGELFF
TGTGCCAGCAGTTACTCGAGCGCAGGGCCCGGGGAGCTGTTTTTT
>TRBV29-1|TRBJ2-7|.|.
CSVYFGYEQYF
TGCAGCGTTTACTTTGGCTACGAGCAGTACTTC
>TRBV5-6|TRBJ1-3|.|.
CASGGTGNTIYF
TGTGCCAGCGGAGGTACTGGAAACACCATATATTTT
>TRBV3-1/TRBV3-2|TRBJ1-6|TRBD1|once
CASSQDRNFSPLHF
TGTGCCAGCAGCCAGGACAGGAATTTTTCACCCCTCCACTTT
>TRBV4-3|TRBJ2-2|.|.
CASSQDPSANGELFF
TGCGCCAGCAGCCAAGACCCCAGCGCCAACGGGGAGCTGTTTTTT
>TRBV3-1/TRBV3-2|TRBJ2-2|.|.
CASSQDQTANTGELFF
TGTGCCAGCAGCCAAGATCAGACAGCGAACACCGGGGAGCTGTTTTTT
>TRBV7-3|TRBJ1-2|.|.
CASSPGEADYGYTF
TGTGCCAGCAGCCCCGGGGAAGCGGACTATGGCTACACCTTC
>TRBV2|TRBJ1-2|TRBD1|.
CASSAQGQGASGYTF
TGTGCCAGCAGTGCGCAAGGACAGGGGGCGAGTGGCTACACCTTC
>TRBV6-5|TRBJ1-5|TRBD1|.
CATLRQGEQPQHF
TGTGCCACCCTAAGGCAGGGGGAGCAGCCCCAGCATTTT
>TRBV5-8|TRBJ2-6|.|.
CASSSSGKGGANVLTF
TGTGCCAGCAGCTCCTCAGGGAAAGGAGGGGCCAACGTCCTGACTTTC
>TRBV7-8|TRBJ1-3|TRBD1|.
CASSSHRGPSSGNTIYF
TGTGCCAGCAGCTCCCACAGGGGGCCATCCTCTGGAAACACCATATATTTT
>TRBV15|TRBJ1-5|.|.
CATSRDKDGAQPQHF
TGTGCCACCAGCAGAGATAAAGATGGGGCTCAGCCCCAGCATTTT
>TRBV5-6|TRBJ1-5|.|once
CASSLSNQPQHF
TGTGCCAGCAGCTTGTCGAATCAGCCCCAGCATTTT
>TRBV30|TRBJ1-2|.|.
CAWKPRENGYTF
TGTGCCTGGAAGCCCAGGGAAAATGGCTACACCTTC
>TRBV6-5|TRBJ1-4|.|.
CASSPSHGSSEKLFF
TGTGCCAGCAGTCCGTCCCACGGGAGTAGTGAAAAACTGTTTTTT
>TRBV30|TRBJ1-5|.|.
CAWSVGGNQPQHF
TGTGCCTGGAGTGTGGGCGGGAATCAGCCCCAGCATTTT
>TRBV7-2|TRBJ1-5|.|few
CASSSRVGNQPQHF
TGTGCCAGCAGCTCGAGGGTGGGGAATCAGCCCCAGCATTTT
>TRBV2|TRBJ2-5|.|.
CASSPRVETQYF
TGTGCCAGCAGTCCCAGGGTGGAGACCCAGTACTTC
>TRBV11-1|TRBJ2-3|.|.
CASSYLTGSTDTQYF
TGTGCCAGCAGCTACCTGACAGGAAGCACAGATACGCAGTATTTT
>TRBV19|TRBJ2-6|TRBD1|.
CASTQTGTGVPGANVLTF
TGTGCCAGTACCCAAACCGGGACAGGGGTGCCCGGGGCCAACGTCCTGACTTTC
>TRBV10-3|TRBJ2-2|.|.
CAIRSTGYTGELFF
TGTGCCATCAGATCCACAGGGTACACCGGGGAGCTGTTTTTT
>TRBV2|TRBJ2-1|TRBD2|.
CATRPETSGNEQFF
TGTGCCACCCGGCCGGAGACTAGCGGCAATGAGCAGTTCTTC
>TRBV11-2|TRBJ1-1|.|.
CASSLLRVLMNTEAFF
TGTGCCAGCAGCCTCCTCAGGGTGCTTATGAACACTGAAGCTTTCTTT